The 11 T cell receptor beta chains in this list originate from one sample, sequenced in a study of blood T cell repertoires in COVID-19. Produced via immunoSEQ multiplex PCR; TCRdb's table is partial and in-frame only. Of 50,000 to 65,000 clones in the sample, around 81% were seen once. Source material: peripheral blood. Source of these receptors: a woman between 55 and 75 years old with acute or convalescent COVID-19.

This rearrangement joins TRBV29-1 to TRBJ1-1; maybe TRBD1 (6 bases). Trimming pared 3 bases from V and 0 bases from J, leaving 8 bases between. The V gene's germline CDR1 is SQVTM and CDR2 ANQGSEA. This CDR3 is 13 amino acids long. The CDR3 sequence: CSVEGDMNTEAFF. The CDR3 DNA sequence: TGCAGCGTTGAGGGGGACATGAACACTGAAGCTTTCTTT.

The V and J genes are TRBV6-5 and TRBJ2-1, with TRBD1 matching over 8 bases. Germline-derived CDR1 and CDR2 are MNHEY and SVGAGI. Trimming took 5 bases from V and 6 from J; bases not matched to a gene: 6. This CDR3 is built from 14 residues. Here the CDR3 reads CASSSRGQGNEQFF. Here the CDR3 DNA reads TGTGCCAGCAGTAGCAGGGGGCAAGGCAATGAGCAGTTCTTC.

The V call is TRBV7-9, the J call TRBJ2-5; a weak D match, TRBD2 (5 bases). Per the germline V gene, CDR1 is SEHNR and CDR2 is FQNEAQ (reference sequence). The V end was cut by 4 bases, the J end by 5 bases, with 14 bases between. This CDR3 has 14 amino acids. The CDR3, as DNA: TGTGCCAGCAGCTCGCCCCTGAGAGGGGAGACCCAGTACTTC. Its protein is CASSSPLRGETQYF.

This clone was observed a few times. The V and J genes are TRBV30 and TRBJ2-7, with a tentative D call TRBD2 (5 bases). The V end lost 2 bases, the J end lost 7 bases, and 15 bases lay between the germline ends. This CDR3 has 13 amino acids. Germline CDR1 is GTSNPN and CDR2 is SVGIG (reference sequence). The CDR3 protein is CAWSFRTGYEQYF. The DNA for the CDR3 is TGTGCCTGGAGTTTCAGGACGGGGTATGAGCAGTACTTC.

The rearrangement links TRBV6-5 to TRBJ2-7; D ambiguous. The V and J ends lost 6 bases and 2 bases respectively, with 17 bases between them. The germline CDR1 and CDR2 sequences are MNHEY and SVGAGI. The CDR3 length is 15 residues. This CDR3 is CASRATRTPTYEQYF. CDR3 nucleotide sequence: TGTGCCAGCAGAGCAACTCGTACCCCCACCTACGAGCAGTACTTC.

J is TRBJ1-1 and V is TRBV25-1; weak D call: TRBD1 (5 bases). The length of the CDR3 is 16 residues. Trimming removed 7 bases at V and 1 base at J, with 19 bases between. CDR1 and CDR2 (germline): MGHDK, SYGVNS. The DNA for the CDR3 is TGTGCCAGCAACACCGGGACGGAGGGAAGGAACACTGAAGCTTTCTTT. It codes for CASNTGTEGRNTEAFF. Combining the CDR3 with reference TRBV25-1 and TRBJ1-1 gives the whole variable domain EADIYQTPRYLVIGTGKKITLECSQTMGHDKMYWYQQDPGMELHLIHYSYGVNSTEKGDLSSESTVSRIRTEHFPLTLESARPSHTSQYLCASNTGTEGRNTEAFFGQGTRLTVV.

For the CDR3, the DNA is TGCGCCAGCAGCCAAGATGCAACAGTTCGGTACTATGGCTACACCTTC. It encodes CASSQDATVRYYGYTF. V gene TRBV4-1 combines with J gene TRBJ1-2; no clear D gene. In germline, CDR1 is MGHRA, CDR2 YSYEKL. Trimming pared 0 bases from V and 3 bases from J, leaving 14 bases between. This CDR3 comprises 16 residues.

The chain is built from TRBV5-1 and TRBJ2-1, with 7 bases lining up with TRBD2. Trimming cost V 3 bases and J 0 bases; bases outside gene matches: 3. Germline-derived CDR1 and CDR2 are SGHRS and YFSETQ. The CDR3 has 15 amino acids. CDR3 nucleotide sequence: TGCGCCAGCAGCTCAGCGGGGCCCTCCTACAATGAGCAGTTCTTC. The encoded protein is CASSSAGPSYNEQFF.

The rearrangement links TRBV19 to TRBJ1-5; a possible D gene is TRBD1 (5 bases). There are 12 residues in the CDR3. The germline gives CDR1 LNHDA, CDR2 SQIVND (reference sequence). V lost 5 bases to trimming and J lost 11 bases, with 13 bases between them. This chain's CDR3 is CASSFGGGAQHF. As DNA, the CDR3 is TGTGCCAGTAGTTTCGGGGGGGGTGCCCAGCATTTT.

This clone was counted between two and nine times. J is TRBJ1-3 and V is TRBV18; 10 nucleotides align to TRBD1. The V segment lost 0 bases and the J segment 2 bases; nucleotides outside the gene matches: 4. Looked up from germline, CDR1 is KGHSH and CDR2 is LQKENI. The length of the CDR3 is 17 residues. CDR3 DNA: TGTGCCAGCTCACCACCGGGACAGGGGCTCACTGGAAACACCATATATTTT. Translating it yields CASSPPGQGLTGNTIYF.

The chain employs TRBV19 and TRBJ1-2; 9 bases match TRBD1. The V and J ends lost 7 bases and 8 bases, in that order; junction bases with no gene match: 17. The germline V gene has CDR1 LNHDA and CDR2 SQIVND (reference sequence). This CDR3 spans 16 amino acids. CDR3 protein: CASKGTGSSRIGGYTF. For the CDR3, the DNA is TGTGCCAGTAAAGGGACAGGGTCTTCCCGGATCGGAGGCTACACCTTC.